This T cell receptor beta chain was identified during a study of cytomegalovirus exposure and HLA in healthy donors. The V end was cut by 4 bases, the J end by 6 bases, with 13 bases between. The CDR3 consists of 13 residues. The germline V gene encodes CDR1 SGHTA and CDR2 FQGNSA. The PCR had 60 Vbeta and 13 Jbeta primers. Measured with immunoSEQ multiplex PCR; TCRdb has only the in-frame clones, and not every one. The sample has 150,000 to 200,000 clones; 84% are singletons. This clone was seen more than once but under ten times. The chain has TRBV7-2 and TRBJ2-7; D call uncertain. Sample: PBMCs. The receptor was derived from a boy aged 5-17 years in good health and CMV-seronegative. CDR3 nucleotide sequence: TGTGCCAGCAGCTCGACGCGGCTCCTCGAGCAGTACTTC. Protein: CASSSTRLLEQYF. Supplemented by reference TRBV7-2 and TRBJ2-7, the full variable domain reads GAGVSQSPSNKVTEKGKDVELRCDPISGHTALYWYRQSLGQGLEFLIYFQGNSAPDKSGLPSDRFSAERTGGSVSTLTIQRTQQEDSAVYLCASSSTRLLEQYFGPGTRLTVT.